These 30 T cell receptor beta chains share one sample of origin, sequenced in a study of CD4+ T cells in melanoma. Measured with immunoSEQ multiplex PCR; TCRdb has only the in-frame clones, and not every one. Of 11,000 or so clones in the sample, approximately 71% are singletons; the top ten hold about 9.2%. Sample: cells from a culture (not recorded whether cultured in vitro). These receptors were obtained from a human donor with melanoma.

The chain joins TRBV30 to TRBJ1-1; no clear D. This CDR3 contains 14 residues. Between the trimmed V and J ends, which lost 3 bases and 6 bases, there was a span of 17 bases. The germline V gene encodes CDR1 GTSNPN and CDR2 SVGIG (reference sequence). CDR3 nucleotide sequence: TGTGCCTGGAGGAGGACGGGCCCTGCCGCTGAAGCTTTCTTT. Translation gives CAWRRTGPAAEAFF.

This clone came up a few times. The chain employs TRBV5-1 and TRBJ2-7, with 9 bases matching TRBD1. CDR3 length: 14 residues. Germline V gene sequence: CDR1 SGHRS, CDR2 YFSETQ. J lost 4 bases, V lost 4 bases, and 6 bases had no gene match. CDR3 residues: CASSRQGDGYEQYF. The CDR3 nucleotides read TGCGCCAGCAGCCGACAGGGGGATGGATACGAGCAGTACTTC.

The V and J genes are TRBV10-2 and TRBJ2-3; 9 nucleotides agree with TRBD2. This CDR3 spans 16 amino acids. Germline V CDR1 and CDR2: WSHSY, SAAADI. The V gene end was trimmed by 4 bases and the J gene end by 2 bases; junction bases not matched to a gene: 7. The DNA for the CDR3 is TGCGCCAGCAGTGGGGCGGGGGGGTCTGACACAGATACGCAGTATTTT. It specifies CASSGAGGSDTDTQYF.

This clone appeared a few times. V and J are TRBV6-1 and TRBJ1-1; D remains unclear. V dropped 7 bases and J dropped 1 base, with 13 bases sitting between them. The CDR3 spans 14 residues. CDR1 is MNHNS and CDR2 is SASEGT in the germline V gene. For the CDR3, the DNA is TGTGCCAGCATAGTGCGTCAGACGAACACTGAAGCTTTCTTT. This sequence encodes CASIVRQTNTEAFF.

CDR3 sequence (DNA): TGTGCCAGCAGTGGTGGTTACAATGAGCAGTTCTTC. Translation: CASSGGYNEQFF. The chain recombines TRBV6-1 with TRBJ2-1; D unclear. This CDR3 has 12 residues. V lost 4 bases and J lost 4, with 5 bases in between. Germline CDR1 reads MNHNS; CDR2 reads SASEGT.

The CDR3 DNA sequence: TGTGCCAGCAGGCGGCGACAGGGAGGTCTGGCTGAAGCTTTCTTT. The encoded protein is CASRRRQGGLAEAFF. The chain joins TRBV2 to TRBJ1-1, with 7 bases identical to TRBD1. Germline-derived CDR1 and CDR2 are SNHLY and FYNNEI. CDR3 length equals 15 residues. V gave up 6 bases and J gave up 6 bases; unmatched junction bases: 13.

The V gene is TRBV6-5, the J gene TRBJ2-7, with D hard to call. The V and J ends lost 5 bases and 6 bases respectively, with 14 bases between them. Germline-derived CDR1 and CDR2 are MNHEY and SVGAGI. The CDR3 is 13 residues long. CDR3 nucleotides: TGTGCCAGCAGTCCCAGGCTTTCGGGCGAGCAGTACTTC. Its protein product is CASSPRLSGEQYF.

A few counts support this clone. The chain joins TRBV4-2 to TRBJ1-2; the D gene is possibly TRBD1 (5 bases). CDR3 length equals 15 residues. V was trimmed by 3 bases and J by 5 bases, leaving 16 bases between them. CDR1 LGHNA and CDR2 YNFKEQ come from the germline V gene. Here the CDR3 DNA reads TGTGCCAGCAGCCAGGAAAACGGGGCAGGTTATGGCTACACCTTC. Protein: CASSQENGAGYGYTF.

This clone was counted only a few times. The chain combines TRBV6-1 with TRBJ2-7; D ambiguous. V was cut by 4 bases and J by 3 bases, with 10 bases left in between. Per germline, CDR1 MNHNS and CDR2 SASEGT. The CDR3 extends over 13 amino acids. In DNA form, the CDR3 reads TGTGCCAGCAGTGTCCGCGCTGACTACGAGCAGTACTTC. It yields the protein CASSVRADYEQYF.

The chain recombines TRBV10-1 with TRBJ2-7; 8 nucleotides match TRBD2. CDR3 length: 17 residues. V lost 4 bases, J lost 0 bases, and 11 bases stayed unmatched. Germline CDR1 WNHNN, CDR2 SYGVQD (reference sequence). The CDR3 DNA sequence: TGCGCCAGCAGTGGAAGCACCGCGGGGGGAAGCTCCTACGAGCAGTACTTC. Encoded protein: CASSGSTAGGSSYEQYF.

The chain is built from TRBV7-6 and TRBJ2-1, with D unclear. V lost 0 bases and J lost 4, with 7 bases in between. Germline V gives CDR1 SGHVS, CDR2 FNYEAQ. This CDR3 contains 14 residues. CDR3 DNA sequence: TGTGCCAGCAGCTTAGCGGCCGGGTACAATGAGCAGTTCTTC. It yields the protein CASSLAAGYNEQFF.

The chain recombines TRBV18 with TRBJ2-6, with 8 bases aligning to TRBD1. V lost 4 bases, J lost 2 bases, and 16 bases stayed unmatched. This CDR3 has 20 amino acids. Germline loops: CDR1 KGHSH, CDR2 LQKENI. The CDR3 nucleotides are TGTGCCAGCTCACGAGGGGCAGGGGGCAGGATGAAGGCTGGGGCCAACGTCCTGACTTTC. Protein product: CASSRGAGGRMKAGANVLTF.

The chain joins TRBV30 to TRBJ2-1, with unresolved D. The CDR3 covers 14 residues. Deletions cut 5 bases from V and 3 bases from J, with 14 bases between. Germline V lookup: CDR1 GTSNPN, CDR2 SVGIG (reference sequence). CDR3 DNA: TGTGCCTGGGATCTGGCGGTACTCTACAATGAGCAGTTCTTC. Protein: CAWDLAVLYNEQFF.

This clone turned up a few times. The chain carries TRBV30 and TRBJ1-1, with D possibly matching TRBD1 (5 bases). The CDR3 contains 13 residues. Germline loops: CDR1 GTSNPN, CDR2 SVGIG (reference sequence). V lost 3 bases and J lost 1, with 9 bases in between. The CDR3, as DNA: TGTGCCTGGAGGACGGGACCGAACACTGAAGCTTTCTTT. Amino acids: CAWRTGPNTEAFF.

CDR3 residues: CASSYQRGAHNEQFF. In nucleotides, the CDR3 is TGTGCCAGCAGTTACCAGCGGGGGGCGCACAATGAGCAGTTCTTC. V and J are TRBV6-5 and TRBJ2-1; 9 positions agree with TRBD2. V shed 2 bases, J shed 5 bases, and the junction held 4 bases outside the gene matches. The CDR3 loop spans 15 amino acids. CDR1 MNHEY and CDR2 SVGAGI come from the germline V gene.

The rearrangement links TRBV10-1 to TRBJ2-1, with TRBD2 identical over 9 bases. The J segment lost 13 bases and the V segment lost 8 bases, leaving 12 bases of the junction unmatched. The CDR3 has 13 residues. Germline CDR1 is WNHNN and CDR2 is SYGVQD (reference sequence). The CDR3 region has the DNA TGCGCCAGCTCCCGAGGGCCTAGCGGGGAACAGTTCTTC. It codes for CASSRGPSGEQFF.

The chain employs TRBV5-1 and TRBJ2-5; D may be TRBD1 (6 bases). The CDR3 is 14 residues long. Looked up from germline, CDR1 is SGHRS and CDR2 is YFSETQ. The V end was cut by 2 bases, the J end by 2 bases, with 10 bases between. CDR3 region: CASSFLDRQETQYF. The CDR3 nucleotides are TGCGCCAGCAGCTTCTTGGACAGACAAGAGACCCAGTACTTC.

CDR3 sequence reads: CASSLMSGVAETQYF. In DNA form, the CDR3 reads TGCGCCAGCAGCTTGATGTCGGGGGTCGCGGAGACCCAGTACTTC. This rearrangement joins TRBV5-1 to TRBJ2-5, with D possibly being TRBD2 (6 bases). This CDR3 spans 15 amino acids. The germline V gene has CDR1 SGHRS and CDR2 YFSETQ. V shed 1 base and J shed 5 bases, with 15 bases lying between them.

The chain uses TRBV2 and TRBJ2-1; 15 bases align to TRBD2. Germline assignment: CDR1 SNHLY and CDR2 FYNNEI. V dropped 5 bases and J dropped 3; count of bases not matched to a gene: 11. The CDR3 has 19 amino acids. The CDR3 sequence is CASSSGLAGGNPLYNEQFF. The DNA for the CDR3 is TGTGCCAGCAGTTCCGGACTAGCGGGGGGGAATCCCCTCTACAATGAGCAGTTCTTC.

V and J are TRBV7-9 and TRBJ1-2, with D possibly matching TRBD1 (5 bases). Trimming stripped 2 bases from V and 0 bases from J, with 10 bases between. Germline loops: CDR1 SEHNR, CDR2 FQNEAQ (reference sequence). The length of the CDR3 is 15 residues. CDR3 nucleotide sequence: TGTGCCAGCAGCTTAAGTGGGGCCCCTAACTATGGCTACACCTTC. Translated: CASSLSGAPNYGYTF.

V gene TRBV28 combines with J gene TRBJ2-3; perhaps TRBD1 as D (6 bases). Germline V gene data show CDR1 as MDHEN and CDR2 as SYDVKM. V was pared by 3 bases and J by 2 bases, with 15 bases between. CDR3 size: 16 residues. CDR3 amino acids: CASSFRAGAITDTQYF. CDR3 DNA: TGTGCCAGCAGTTTTAGGGCAGGGGCCATCACAGATACGCAGTATTTT.

The chain employs TRBV6-5 and TRBJ2-7; TRBD1 agrees at 7 bases. Germline V gene sequence: CDR1 MNHEY, CDR2 SVGAGI. This CDR3 contains 13 residues. With V trimmed by 6 bases and J by 1 base, 3 bases remained unmatched. Here the CDR3 DNA reads TGTGCCAGCAGGAGACAGGGATCCTACGAGCAGTACTTC. Its protein product is CASRRQGSYEQYF.

This clone was observed a few times. V gene TRBV4-1 combines with J gene TRBJ2-3, with D perhaps matching TRBD2 (5 bases). The CDR3 spans 15 residues. Germline lookup yields CDR1 MGHRA and CDR2 YSYEKL. V lost 1 base, J lost 2 bases, and 10 bases lay in between. The CDR3 sequence is CASSQGYGDTDTQYF. The CDR3 DNA is TGCGCCAGCAGCCAAGGATACGGGGACACAGATACGCAGTATTTT.

This clone was seen a few times. The genes are TRBV20-1 and TRBJ2-7; no firm D call. The length of the CDR3 is 11 residues. Germline CDR1 and CDR2: DFQATT and SNEGSKA (reference sequence). Deletions cut 3 bases from V and 4 bases from J, with 7 bases between. The CDR3 DNA follows: TGCAGTGCTAGTGTGGATTACGAGCAGTACTTC. Its protein is CSASVDYEQYF.

This clone was counted a single time. The V call is TRBV30, the J call TRBJ2-1; 10 positions agree with TRBD1. With V trimmed by 2 bases and J by 0 bases, 4 bases remained unmatched. The CDR3 consists of 16 residues. CDR1 GTSNPN and CDR2 SVGIG come from the germline V gene (reference sequence). CDR3 sequence reads: CAWSRDRGSSYNEQFF. Here the CDR3 DNA reads TGTGCCTGGAGTCGGGACAGGGGAAGCTCCTACAATGAGCAGTTCTTC.

The chain carries TRBV5-6 and TRBJ1-2; 7 nucleotides align to TRBD1. The germline V gene has CDR1 SGHDT and CDR2 YYEEEE. The CDR3 runs to 13 residues. Trimming removed 4 bases from V and 10 bases from J; junction bases left unmatched: 10. CDR3 region: CASSQTGKRDYTF. The CDR3 DNA is TGTGCCAGCAGCCAGACAGGGAAGCGAGACTACACCTTC.

The V call is TRBV19, the J call TRBJ1-1; D is possibly TRBD1 (5 bases). Germline V CDR1 and CDR2: LNHDA, SQIVND (reference sequence). Trimming removed 4 bases at V and 7 bases at J, with 13 bases between. CDR3 length equals 13 residues. CDR3 amino acids: CASSTRQSDEAFF. Written as DNA, the CDR3 is TGTGCCAGTAGTACCCGACAGAGCGATGAAGCTTTCTTT.

CDR3 protein: CASSLVLGYEQYF. The CDR3 DNA reads TGTGCCAGCAGCTTGGTGCTCGGATACGAGCAGTACTTC. V gene TRBV5-6 combines with J gene TRBJ2-7; D gene uncertain. The germline V gene encodes CDR1 SGHDT and CDR2 YYEEEE. The CDR3 covers 13 residues. Trimming took 0 bases from V and 4 from J, leaving 8 bases between them.

V and J are TRBV5-4 and TRBJ2-3, with 10 bases fitting TRBD1. The CDR3 length is 15 residues. Germline CDR1 reads SGHNT; CDR2 reads YYREEE (reference sequence). Trimming took 2 bases from V and 4 from J; bases not matched to a gene: 4. Here the CDR3 reads CASSFGTGVSDTQYF. CDR3 coding DNA: TGTGCCAGCAGCTTTGGGACAGGGGTCTCAGATACGCAGTATTTT.

The chain joins TRBV7-3 to TRBJ1-1; no clear D. V dropped 2 bases and J dropped 7 bases, with 11 bases sitting between them. Germline V lookup: CDR1 SGHTA, CDR2 FQGTGA. This CDR3 has 13 residues. The CDR3 DNA reads TGTGCCAGCAGCTTACTATTTGAGAGTGAAGCTTTCTTT. Its translation: CASSLLFESEAFF.